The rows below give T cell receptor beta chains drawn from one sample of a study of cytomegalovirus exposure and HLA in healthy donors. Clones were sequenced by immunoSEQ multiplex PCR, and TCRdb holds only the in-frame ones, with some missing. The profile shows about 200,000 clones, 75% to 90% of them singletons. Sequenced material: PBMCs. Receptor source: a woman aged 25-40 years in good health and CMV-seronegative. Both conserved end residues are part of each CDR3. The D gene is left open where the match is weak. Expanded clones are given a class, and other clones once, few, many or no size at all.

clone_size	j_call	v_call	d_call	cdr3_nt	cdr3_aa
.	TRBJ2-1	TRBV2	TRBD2	TGTGCCAGCAAAGAGCGGGAGGGCTTCTACAATGAGCAGTTCTTC	CASKEREGFYNEQFF
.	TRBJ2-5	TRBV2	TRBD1	TGTGCCAGCACCCTACAGGGGGGCGGCGAGACCCAGTACTTC	CASTLQGGGETQYF
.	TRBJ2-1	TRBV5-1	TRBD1	TGCGCCAGCAGCTTCGGGACAGGGGGCCTTGAGCAGTTCTTC	CASSFGTGGLEQFF
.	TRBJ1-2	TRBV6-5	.	TGTGCCAGCAGTAACCGGGTCTATGGCTACACCTTC	CASSNRVYGYTF
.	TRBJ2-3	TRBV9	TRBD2	TGTGCCAGCGGGACTAGCGGAAGCACAGATACGCAGTATTTT	CASGTSGSTDTQYF
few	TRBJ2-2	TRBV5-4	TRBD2	TGTGCCAGCAGCACGGGACTAGCGGGAGCGAACACCGGGGAGCTGTTTTTT	CASSTGLAGANTGELFF
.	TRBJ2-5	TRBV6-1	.	TGTGCCAGCAGCCAATCCAGAGCGTCTGGGGAGACCCAGTACTTC	CASSQSRASGETQYF
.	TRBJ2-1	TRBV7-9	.	TGTGCCAGCAGCCGACGCGACGGAGACAATGAGCAGTTCTTC	CASSRRDGDNEQFF
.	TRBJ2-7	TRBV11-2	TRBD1	TGTGCCAGCAGCTTATTTTCTGGACAGGGGGCGGGGGAGCAGTACTTC	CASSLFSGQGAGEQYF
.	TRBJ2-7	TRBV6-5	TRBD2	TGTGCCAGCAGTAGAACTAGCGGGGGTTACGAGCAGTACTTC	CASSRTSGGYEQYF
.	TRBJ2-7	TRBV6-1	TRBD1	TGTGCCAGCAGTAACAGGGGGACACTCCTTTACGAGCAGTACTTC	CASSNRGTLLYEQYF
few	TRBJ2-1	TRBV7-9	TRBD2	TGTGCCAGCAGCCCGGGACTAGCGGGAGGAGCTGGGAATGAGCAGTTCTTC	CASSPGLAGGAGNEQFF